Listed below are T cell receptor beta chains from one sample, sequenced in a study of monozygotic twins with inflammatory bowel disease. No DNA is given; TCRdb re-called the 5' RACE reads and lists each CDR3 protein once. The data show about 350,000 distinct CDR3 sequences, and the top ten clones hold approximately 2%. Sequencing was performed on blood. The receptors were sampled from a human donor with ulcerative colitis or Crohn's disease, or a healthy co-twin of an affected twin (not recorded which). Each CDR3 is given with its conserved first and last residue.

v_call,j_call,cdr3_aa
TRBV7-3,TRBJ2-3,CASSLRGRELYTDTQYF
TRBV20-1,TRBJ2-2,CSARGLAGGGELFF
TRBV18,TRBJ2-7,CASSPSGLHEQYF
TRBV12-3/TRBV12-4,TRBJ2-1,CASSWEGIGNEQFF
TRBV24-1,TRBJ2-5,CATMDTQQETQYF
TRBV2,TRBJ2-3,CASSPPWSTDTQHF
TRBV12-3/TRBV12-4,TRBJ2-5,CASSDRNQETQYF
TRBV5-1,TRBJ2-3,CASELAGGSTDTQYF
TRBV5-5,TRBJ1-1,CASSARDSLNTEAFF
TRBV5-1,TRBJ2-1,CASSLAPSGVHEQFF
TRBV4-3,TRBJ2-2,CASSQDSPTGELFF
TRBV20-1,TRBJ2-2,CSASYSGAYRIGELVF
TRBV10-3,TRBJ2-1,CAISEGRQGGDEQFF
TRBV3-1,TRBJ2-2,CASSQEGHTGELFF
TRBV7-6,TRBJ2-2,CASRGLVNTGELFF
TRBV5-8,TRBJ2-2,CASRASGVFTGELFF
TRBV10-3,TRBJ2-1,CAISDPLERTPPYNEQFF